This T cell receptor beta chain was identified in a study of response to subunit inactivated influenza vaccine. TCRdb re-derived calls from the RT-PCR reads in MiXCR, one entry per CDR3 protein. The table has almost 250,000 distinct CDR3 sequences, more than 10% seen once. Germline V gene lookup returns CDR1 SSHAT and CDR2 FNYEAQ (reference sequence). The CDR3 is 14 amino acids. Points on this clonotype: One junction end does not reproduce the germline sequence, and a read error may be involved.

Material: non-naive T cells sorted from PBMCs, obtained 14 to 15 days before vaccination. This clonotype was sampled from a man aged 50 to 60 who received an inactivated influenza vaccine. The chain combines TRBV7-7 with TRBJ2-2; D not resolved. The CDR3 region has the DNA TGTGCTAGCAGCTTAAACTTAAACACCGGGGAGCTGTTTTTT. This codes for CASSLNLNTGELFF.